This TCR beta chain was captured in a study of blood T cell repertoires in COVID-19. On the study more broadly: The study drew acute and convalescent COVID-19 samples from the United States, Italy and Spain.

Germline V gene lookup returns CDR1 MNHEY and CDR2 SMNVEV (reference sequence). The CDR3 extends over 14 amino acids. V gave up 6 bases and J gave up 4 bases, with 14 bases separating them. Data came from immunoSEQ multiplex PCR; TCRdb stores just in-frame clones and leaves some out. The table shows 150,000 to 200,000 clones, with more than 65% occurring only once. Participants spanned ages about 18 to 100 years and resided in 20 to 30 US areas. Recovered status applied to Cohort 3 donors who had two consecutive negative PCRs. It also applied to those with clearance or with symptom resolution. This clone was recorded only once.

The rearrangement uses TRBV27 and TRBJ2-3, with a possible D match to TRBD2 (7 bases). This TCR came from a man aged 50 to 60 who had recovered from COVID-19. The sequencing sample was made of PBMCs or T cells enriched from blood (not recorded which). Here the CDR3 DNA reads TGTGCCAGCAGCTGGGCGGGGGCACCAGATACGCAGTATTTT. As protein: CASSWAGAPDTQYF.